The 29 T cell receptor beta chains given below trace back to one sample, sequenced in a study of blood T cell repertoires in COVID-19. The assay was immunoSEQ multiplex PCR, and TCRdb's table has in-frame clones only and misses some. Here the sample spans fewer than 350,000 clones, roughly 80% being singletons. Material for sequencing was peripheral blood. Receptors were obtained from a woman aged 45-65 years with active or convalescent COVID-19.

The chain is built from TRBV18 and TRBJ1-1; possibly TRBD1 for D (5 bases). CDR1 and CDR2 from the germline V gene are KGHSH and LQKENI. The CDR3 sequence is 15 residues long. Trimming removed 2 bases from V and 1 base from J, with 11 bases in between. The CDR3 spells CASSPRAQENTEAFF. DNA of the CDR3: TGTGCCAGCTCACCAAGAGCACAGGAGAACACTGAAGCTTTCTTT.

The DNA for the CDR3 is TGTGCCAGCAGTGCCCATCCTCGGGGAGGCAGGTTGAACACTGAAGCTTTCTTT. This translates into CASSAHPRGGRLNTEAFF. The chain has TRBV6-4 and TRBJ1-1; D uncertain. The germline V gene encodes CDR1 MRHNA and CDR2 SNTAGT. The CDR3 contains 18 residues. Between the trimmed V and J ends, which lost 4 bases and 0 bases, there was a span of 21 bases.

V usage is TRBV6-6 and J usage is TRBJ2-2; tentative D call: TRBD2 (5 bases). This CDR3 comprises 15 residues. Trimming took off 5 bases at V and 0 bases at J, with 10 bases between the two ends. Per the germline V gene, CDR1 is MNHNY and CDR2 is SVGAGI (reference sequence). The CDR3 spells CASSPRASNTGELFF. CDR3 DNA sequence: TGTGCCAGCAGTCCGCGGGCGTCGAACACCGGGGAGCTGTTTTTT.

This clone was seen just once. V and J are TRBV7-3 and TRBJ1-1; tentative D call: TRBD1 (5 bases). Germline CDR1 SGHTA, CDR2 FQGTGA. The CDR3 covers 15 residues. Trimming removed 5 bases from V and 8 bases from J, with 21 bases in between. CDR3 amino acids: CASSPGGWAWDEAFF. CDR3 bases: TGTGCCAGCAGCCCTGGAGGGTGGGCGTGGGACGAAGCTTTCTTT.

This clone has only a few counts. The chain combines TRBV3-1 (or the pseudogene TRBV3-2) with TRBJ1-6; D possibly corresponds to TRBD1 (5 bases). Trimming pared 1 base from V and 7 bases from J, leaving 8 bases between. CDR1 and CDR2 from the germline V gene are LGHDT and YNNKEL (reference sequence). The CDR3 is made up of 14 amino acids. CDR3 residues: CASSQVGGNSPLHF. CDR3 DNA: TGTGCCAGCAGCCAAGTGGGGGGAAATTCACCCCTCCACTTT.

This clone was detected a few times. The identical CDR3 is also encoded by other nucleotide sequences in the sample. The rearrangement joins TRBV6-1 to TRBJ2-7; TRBD2 agrees at 11 bases. The CDR3 extends over 14 amino acids. V gave up 3 bases and J gave up 3 bases; unmatched junction bases: 1. Germline values: CDR1 MNHNS, CDR2 SASEGT. CDR3 sequence reads: CASSDGTSGYEQYF. In DNA form, the CDR3 reads TGTGCCAGCAGTGACGGGACTAGCGGCTACGAGCAGTACTTC.

A few counts support this clone. V gene TRBV29-1 combines with J gene TRBJ2-1; TRBD2 might be the D (5 bases). This CDR3 comprises 14 residues. Germline loops: CDR1 SQVTM, CDR2 ANQGSEA. Trimming removed 3 bases from V and 6 bases from J, with 15 bases in between. CDR3 sequence reads: CSVDTRDGVNEQFF. The CDR3 DNA reads TGCAGCGTTGACACACGGGATGGAGTCAATGAGCAGTTCTTC.

V usage is TRBV27 and J usage is TRBJ2-7, with TRBD2 identical over 12 bases. Germline trimming cut 5 bases from V and 2 bases from J; bases unmatched to any gene: 4. The CDR3 is 15 residues long. Germline assignment: CDR1 MNHEY and CDR2 SMNVEV (reference sequence). CDR3 in DNA: TGTGCCAGCAGTCCCAGACTAGCGGGGGCCTACGAGCAGTACTTC. Translating it yields CASSPRLAGAYEQYF.

This chain uses TRBV7-9 with TRBJ1-1; TRBD1 aligns across 8 bases. CDR3 length: 15 residues. The V gene's germline CDR1 is SEHNR and CDR2 FQNEAQ (reference sequence). Trimming cost V 5 bases and J 4 bases; bases outside gene matches: 9. The CDR3 DNA sequence: TGTGCCAGCAGCCCCCGGACAGGGAGGAGCACTGAAGCTTTCTTT. It encodes CASSPRTGRSTEAFF.

V and J are TRBV3-1 (or the pseudogene TRBV3-2) and TRBJ2-2; 7 nucleotides align to TRBD1. CDR1 LGHDT and CDR2 YNNKEL come from the germline V gene (reference sequence). This CDR3 contains 16 residues. V was clipped by 1 base and J by 3 bases; unmatched bases: 5. The CDR3 sequence is CASSQVRGLDTGELFF. The CDR3 DNA reads TGTGCCAGCAGCCAAGTTAGGGGGCTCGACACCGGGGAGCTGTTTTTT.

This clone appeared a single time. This sequence joins TRBV11-3 and TRBJ1-2; 7 bases match TRBD1. The CDR3 contains 14 residues. Per the germline V gene, CDR1 is SGHNT and CDR2 is YENEEA. The ends lost 5 bases at V and 4 bases at J; junction bases unmatched: 7. The CDR3 loop is CASSRDSPPYGYTF. The CDR3, as DNA: TGTGCCAGCAGCAGGGACAGTCCCCCCTATGGCTACACCTTC.

The chain couples TRBV7-2 to TRBJ2-7, with TRBD2 identical over 15 bases. CDR1 is SGHTA and CDR2 is FQGNSA in the germline V gene. The junction had 8 bases not matched to a gene; V was cut back by 5 bases and J by 0 bases. The CDR3 has 18 residues. This chain's CDR3 is CASSLGTSGRRSSYEQYF. The DNA of the CDR3 is TGTGCCAGCAGCCTGGGGACTAGCGGGAGGCGCTCCTCCTACGAGCAGTACTTC.

V is TRBV3-1 (or the pseudogene TRBV3-2) and J is TRBJ1-2; tentatively, D is TRBD1 (6 bases). The CDR3 is 15 amino acids. CDR1 is LGHDT and CDR2 is YNNKEL in the germline V gene (reference sequence). V lost 1 base to trimming and J lost 0 bases, with 9 bases between them. Here the CDR3 reads CASSQAGQANYGYTF. The CDR3, as DNA: TGTGCCAGCAGCCAAGCGGGACAAGCTAACTATGGCTACACCTTC.

The sample holds a few counts of this clone. The rearrangement joins TRBV6-2 or TRBV6-3 to TRBJ2-7; 11 bases agree with TRBD2. There are 19 residues in the CDR3. Germline trimming cut 0 bases from V and 0 bases from J; bases unmatched to any gene: 10. Germline V gene sequence: CDR1 MNHEY, CDR2 SVGEGT. CDR3 protein: CASSYSTGLAVQSSYEQYF. In nucleotides, the CDR3 is TGTGCCAGCAGTTACTCGACGGGACTAGCGGTCCAAAGCTCCTACGAGCAGTACTTC.

The chain carries TRBV6-6 and TRBJ1-1; D remains unclear. The CDR3 spans 14 residues. V was shortened by 6 bases and J by 0 bases, with 11 bases between the two germline ends. In germline, CDR1 is MNHNY, CDR2 SVGAGI (reference sequence). CDR3 sequence reads: CASSYGGLNTEAFF. CDR3 in DNA: TGTGCCAGCAGCTACGGAGGTTTGAACACTGAAGCTTTCTTT.

The V and J genes are TRBV6-1 and TRBJ2-3; 7 bases agree with TRBD2. Trimming removed 2 bases from V and 9 bases from J; junction bases left unmatched: 14. The CDR3 contains 16 residues. CDR1 is MNHNS, CDR2 SASEGT, per germline. Here the CDR3 DNA reads TGTGCCAGCAGTGAATTGTTTGGGGGGGTCAGAGGCACGCAGTATTTT. Translation gives CASSELFGGVRGTQYF.

V is TRBV6-6 and J is TRBJ2-1; TRBD2 matches 7 bases. The germline V gene encodes CDR1 MNHNY and CDR2 SVGAGI (reference sequence). The V gene end was trimmed by 5 bases and the J gene end by 0 bases; junction bases not matched to a gene: 10. CDR3 size: 17 residues. The CDR3 here is CASSPNSGRRSYNEQFF. The CDR3 bases are TGTGCCAGCAGTCCCAATAGCGGGCGCCGCTCCTACAATGAGCAGTTCTTC.

V and J are TRBV18 and TRBJ2-7; TRBD1 might be the D (7 bases). Trimming took 6 bases from V and 3 from J, leaving 24 bases between them. The germline V gene encodes CDR1 KGHSH and CDR2 LQKENI. The CDR3 consists of 17 residues. DNA for the CDR3: TGTGCCAGCTCTTCGCGGGGACAGTTTACCACCTTCTACGAGCAGTACTTC. Residues: CASSSRGQFTTFYEQYF.

The rearrangement uses TRBV2 and TRBJ1-5; no clear D. The germline V gene has CDR1 SNHLY and CDR2 FYNNEI. The CDR3 has 14 amino acids. Trimming pared 7 bases from V and 7 bases from J, leaving 17 bases between. Written as DNA, the CDR3 is TGTGCCAGCACCTGGGCGGATAGCGCCCAGCCCCAGCATTTT. Protein product: CASTWADSAQPQHF. Filled out from reference TRBV2 and TRBJ1-5, the complete variable domain reads EPEVTQTPSHQVTQMGQEVILRCVPISNHLYFYWYRQILGQKVEFLVSFYNNEISEKSEIFDDQFSVERPDGSNFTLKIRSTKLEDSAMYFCASTWADSAQPQHFGDGTRLSIL.

CDR3 nucleotide sequence: TGTGCCAGCAGCTTAGATAGAATCGGCTATGGCTACACCTTC. Protein sequence: CASSLDRIGYGYTF. The chain links TRBV7-8 to TRBJ1-2, with no clear D. The CDR3 has 14 residues. Germline V CDR1 and CDR2: SGHVS, FQNEAQ. Trimming cost V 1 base and J 4 bases, with 10 bases left between them. Looking up the rest from reference TRBV7-8 and TRBJ1-2 gives the full variable domain: GAGVSQSPRYKVAKRGQDVALRCDPISGHVSLFWYQQALGQGPEFLTYFQNEAQLDKSGLPSDRFFAERPEGSVSTLKIQRTQQEDSAVYLCASSLDRIGYGYTFGSGTRLTVV.

Comment on this clone: The same CDR3 also results from other DNA sequences found in this sample. This CDR3 is CASSLQGDYGYTF. For the CDR3, the DNA is TGCGCCAGCAGCTTACAGGGGGACTATGGCTACACCTTC. The genes are TRBV5-1 and TRBJ1-2, with 8 bases that match TRBD1. The CDR3 sequence is 13 residues long. V was pared by 2 bases and J by 3 bases, with 0 bases of the junction left unmatched. The germline gives CDR1 SGHRS, CDR2 YFSETQ.

The rearrangement joins TRBV5-6 to TRBJ2-3; no clear D. V lost 4 bases, J lost 1 base, and 7 bases lay in between. Germline V CDR1 and CDR2: SGHDT, YYEEEE. CDR3 length: 13 residues. CDR3 protein: CASSVVGTDTQYF. The CDR3, as DNA: TGTGCCAGCAGCGTCGTCGGCACAGATACGCAGTATTTT. Complete variable domain (other parts from reference TRBV5-6 and TRBJ2-3): DAGVTQSPTHLIKTRGQQVTLRCSPKSGHDTVSWYQQALGQGPQFIFQYYEEEERQRGNFPDRFSGHQFPNYSSELNVNALLLGDSALYLCASSVVGTDTQYFGPGTRLTVL.

Of note for this clone: Germline and junction disagree at one end, which may indicate a read error. The chain couples TRBV7-7 to TRBJ2-5, with D possibly matching TRBD1 (6 bases). This CDR3 spans 15 amino acids. The germline CDR1 and CDR2 sequences are SSHAT and FNYEAQ (reference sequence). This CDR3 reads CASSQTGYPLETQYF. The CDR3 bases are TGTGCTAGCAGCCAAACAGGGTACCCGCTCGAGACCCAGTACTTC.

The chain uses TRBV6-5 and TRBJ2-5, with D possibly TRBD1 on 5 matching bases. Looked up from germline, CDR1 is MNHEY and CDR2 is SVGAGI. V was clipped by 2 bases and J by 0 bases, with 10 bases between them. The CDR3 extends over 15 amino acids. CDR3 region: CASSYDSHNQETQYF. The CDR3 DNA reads TGTGCCAGCAGTTACGACAGCCACAACCAAGAGACCCAGTACTTC.

The J gene is TRBJ2-1, the V gene TRBV29-1, with a possible D match to TRBD1 (5 bases). Between the trimmed V and J ends, which lost 8 bases and 1 base, there was a span of 18 bases. Looked up from germline, CDR1 is SQVTM and CDR2 is ANQGSEA. CDR3 length equals 15 residues. The CDR3 here is CSSSGAVGSYNEQFF. CDR3 nucleotides: TGCAGCTCAAGTGGGGCCGTGGGGTCCTACAATGAGCAGTTCTTC.

The rearrangement uses TRBV19 and TRBJ1-1; a weak D match, TRBD1 (6 bases). V was clipped by 5 bases and J by 1 base, with 14 bases between them. The CDR3 runs to 15 residues. Germline-derived CDR1 and CDR2 are LNHDA and SQIVND (reference sequence). CDR3 bases: TGTGCCAGTAGTGTCCGGACAGAACCGAACACTGAAGCTTTCTTT. Translated: CASSVRTEPNTEAFF.

The chain is built from TRBV2 and TRBJ2-5, with TRBD2 as a possible D gene (6 bases). The ends were cut back, 8 bases at V and 4 bases at J, with 11 bases in the middle. The length of the CDR3 is 12 residues. In germline, CDR1 is SNHLY, CDR2 FYNNEI. Written as DNA, the CDR3 is TGTGCCAGCGGCGGAGCGGGAGAGACCCAGTACTTC. Protein sequence: CASGGAGETQYF.

This chain connects TRBV19 to TRBJ2-1; TRBD2 might be the D (7 bases). The CDR3 extends over 17 amino acids. CDR1 LNHDA and CDR2 SQIVND come from the germline V gene (reference sequence). The V end was cut by 1 base, the J end by 11 bases, with 24 bases between. The CDR3 region is CASSIGGAGLGRNKQFF. CDR3 coding DNA: TGTGCCAGTAGTATAGGGGGGGCCGGACTAGGCCGCAACAAGCAGTTCTTC.

The chain is built from TRBV2 and TRBJ2-5; 9 bases map to TRBD1. V dropped 4 bases and J dropped 5; count of bases not matched to a gene: 11. From germline, CDR1 is SNHLY and CDR2 FYNNEI. The CDR3 is made up of 16 amino acids. The CDR3 region has the DNA TGTGCCAGCAGTGCAACCAGAACAGGGGGCGCGGAGACCCAGTACTTC. Protein product: CASSATRTGGAETQYF.